A selection of T cell receptor beta chains follows, all from one sample in a study of cytomegalovirus exposure and HLA in healthy donors. Here immunoSEQ multiplex PCR was the method, and the copy in TCRdb shows in-frame clones only, minus some. The sample contains roughly 180,000 clones, more than 75% of which appear only once. Sequencing was done on a sample of PBMCs. These receptors were collected from a woman between 25 and 40 years old in good health and CMV-seropositive. Both conserved end residues are part of each CDR3. D genes are given only for firm matches. The size of a clone is reported for some rows only, either as once, few or many, or as a class for expanded clones.

cdr3_aa: CASSLQPNPGNNEQFF
cdr3_nt: TGTGCCAGCAGCCTACAACCTAATCCCGGGAACAATGAGCAGTTCTTC
j_call: TRBJ2-1
v_call: TRBV7-2
clone_size: -
d_call: -

cdr3_aa: CASSLWRLAGGPGELFF
cdr3_nt: TGTGCCAGCAGTTTATGGAGGCTAGCGGGGGGGCCCGGGGAGCTGTTTTTT
j_call: TRBJ2-2
v_call: TRBV28
clone_size: -
d_call: TRBD2

cdr3_aa: CASTRTGRFSNEQFF
cdr3_nt: TGTGCCAGCACTCGGACAGGGAGGTTTTCCAATGAGCAGTTCTTC
j_call: TRBJ2-1
v_call: TRBV6-1
clone_size: -
d_call: TRBD1

cdr3_aa: CASSPQAGGQETQYF
cdr3_nt: TGTGCCAGTAGTCCGCAAGCGGGGGGGCAAGAGACCCAGTACTTC
j_call: TRBJ2-5
v_call: TRBV19
clone_size: -
d_call: TRBD2

cdr3_aa: CASSYRGGQETQYF
cdr3_nt: TGTGCCAGCAGCTACAGGGGTGGACAAGAGACCCAGTACTTC
j_call: TRBJ2-5
v_call: TRBV7-9
clone_size: -
d_call: TRBD1

cdr3_aa: CAISERASGGAYEQYF
cdr3_nt: TGTGCCATCAGTGAAAGGGCTAGCGGGGGGGCATACGAGCAGTACTTC
j_call: TRBJ2-7
v_call: TRBV10-3
clone_size: -
d_call: TRBD2

cdr3_aa: CASSLRTGAYSNQPQHF
cdr3_nt: TGTGCCAGCAGCTTGCGGACAGGCGCTTATAGCAATCAGCCCCAGCATTTT
j_call: TRBJ1-5
v_call: TRBV5-8
clone_size: -
d_call: TRBD1

cdr3_aa: CASSLGLGTYEQYF
cdr3_nt: TGTGCCAGCAGTTTAGGACTAGGCACCTACGAGCAGTACTTC
j_call: TRBJ2-7
v_call: TRBV27
clone_size: -
d_call: TRBD2

cdr3_aa: CASSLSTSGGARQETQYF
cdr3_nt: TGTGCCAGCAGCTTATCCACTAGCGGGGGGGCGAGGCAAGAGACCCAGTACTTC
j_call: TRBJ2-5
v_call: TRBV7-2
clone_size: -
d_call: TRBD2

cdr3_aa: CASSFTGRGYTF
cdr3_nt: TGTGCCAGCAGCTTTACAGGGAGAGGCTACACCTTC
j_call: TRBJ1-2
v_call: TRBV2
clone_size: -
d_call: -

cdr3_aa: CASSPPSGGRYNEQFF
cdr3_nt: TGTGCCAGCTCACCACCGAGCGGGGGGAGGTACAATGAGCAGTTCTTC
j_call: TRBJ2-1
v_call: TRBV18
clone_size: -
d_call: TRBD2

cdr3_aa: CASSFGTSGNQETQYF
cdr3_nt: TGCGCCAGCAGCTTCGGGACTAGCGGAAACCAAGAGACCCAGTACTTC
j_call: TRBJ2-5
v_call: TRBV5-1
clone_size: -
d_call: TRBD2

cdr3_aa: CATSRDGLGRAYEQYF
cdr3_nt: TGTGCCACCAGCAGAGATGGACTCGGCAGAGCCTACGAGCAGTACTTC
j_call: TRBJ2-7
v_call: TRBV15
clone_size: -
d_call: -

cdr3_aa: CASSSGRPTDTQYF
cdr3_nt: TGTGCCAGCAGCTCGGGAAGACCCACAGATACGCAGTATTTT
j_call: TRBJ2-3
v_call: TRBV7-8
clone_size: -
d_call: -

cdr3_aa: CASSPTIYEQYF
cdr3_nt: TGTGCCAGCAGTCCGACAATTTACGAGCAGTACTTC
j_call: TRBJ2-7
v_call: TRBV6-5
clone_size: -
d_call: -

cdr3_aa: CASSEETGGFGLYNEQFF
cdr3_nt: TGTGCCAGCAGTGAAGAAACAGGGGGATTTGGACTCTACAATGAGCAGTTCTTC
j_call: TRBJ2-1
v_call: TRBV6-1
clone_size: -
d_call: TRBD1

cdr3_aa: CASSTAGGRDYGYTF
cdr3_nt: TGTGCCAGCAGTACTGCAGGGGGAAGGGACTATGGCTACACCTTC
j_call: TRBJ1-2
v_call: TRBV27
clone_size: -
d_call: TRBD1

cdr3_aa: CATQVGRGINEKLFF
cdr3_nt: TGTGCCACACAGGTGGGCAGGGGTATTAATGAAAAACTGTTTTTT
j_call: TRBJ1-4
v_call: TRBV6-5
clone_size: -
d_call: -

cdr3_aa: CASSYSWQGFYGYTF
cdr3_nt: TGTGCCAGCAGCTACTCCTGGCAGGGGTTCTATGGCTACACCTTC
j_call: TRBJ1-2
v_call: TRBV5-8
clone_size: -
d_call: -

cdr3_aa: CASSKGGSGGANGELFF
cdr3_nt: TGTGCCAGCAGCAAAGGAGGTAGCGGGGGGGCCAACGGGGAGCTGTTTTTT
j_call: TRBJ2-2
v_call: TRBV21-1
clone_size: -
d_call: -

cdr3_aa: CASSLGLKGDNSPLHF
cdr3_nt: TGTGCCAGCAGCTTAGGCTTAAAGGGGGACAATTCACCCCTCCACTTT
j_call: TRBJ1-6
v_call: TRBV7-2
clone_size: once
d_call: -

cdr3_aa: CASSIRYRGWETQYF
cdr3_nt: TGTGCCAGTAGTATACGCTACAGGGGGTGGGAGACCCAGTACTTC
j_call: TRBJ2-5
v_call: TRBV19
clone_size: -
d_call: TRBD1

cdr3_aa: CASRSGTGMSSYEQYF
cdr3_nt: TGTGCAAGTCGCTCGGGGACAGGGATGAGCTCCTACGAGCAGTACTTC
j_call: TRBJ2-7
v_call: TRBV12-2
clone_size: once
d_call: -

cdr3_aa: CASSQDRVRTDTQYF
cdr3_nt: TGCGCCAGCAGCCAGGACAGGGTTCGCACAGATACGCAGTATTTT
j_call: TRBJ2-3
v_call: TRBV4-3
clone_size: -
d_call: TRBD1

cdr3_aa: CASSSSGGAVNEQYF
cdr3_nt: TGTGCCAGCAGCTCTAGCGGGGGGGCGGTCAACGAGCAGTACTTC
j_call: TRBJ2-7
v_call: TRBV9
clone_size: -
d_call: TRBD2

cdr3_aa: CASSARQGELFF
cdr3_nt: TGTGCCAGCAGCGCTCGACAGGGGGAGCTGTTTTTT
j_call: TRBJ2-2
v_call: TRBV9
clone_size: -
d_call: -

cdr3_aa: CASSVPHSTYGYTF
cdr3_nt: TGTGCCAGCAGCGTCCCGCACTCAACCTATGGCTACACCTTC
j_call: TRBJ1-2
v_call: TRBV5-4
clone_size: -
d_call: -

cdr3_aa: CAWDRVRSPLHF
cdr3_nt: TGTGCCTGGGACAGGGTACGGTCACCCCTCCACTTT
j_call: TRBJ1-6
v_call: TRBV30
clone_size: -
d_call: TRBD1

cdr3_aa: CASSQDGRGLGGYTF
cdr3_nt: TGCGCCAGCAGCCAAGATGGCCGGGGACTCGGGGGCTACACCTTC
j_call: TRBJ1-2
v_call: TRBV4-3
clone_size: -
d_call: -

cdr3_aa: CSSSKGAVSNTGELFF
cdr3_nt: TGTTCCAGCAGCAAGGGGGCGGTTTCGAACACCGGGGAGCTGTTTTTT
j_call: TRBJ2-2
v_call: TRBV7-9
clone_size: few
d_call: TRBD1

cdr3_aa: CASSPPDRVGTEAFF
cdr3_nt: TGTGCCAGCTCACCCCCCGACAGGGTGGGCACTGAAGCTTTCTTT
j_call: TRBJ1-1
v_call: TRBV18
clone_size: -
d_call: TRBD1

cdr3_aa: CASRYSLAGNEKLFF
cdr3_nt: TGTGCCAGCAGGTACAGTTTAGCGGGCAATGAAAAACTGTTTTTT
j_call: TRBJ1-4
v_call: TRBV28
clone_size: -
d_call: -

cdr3_aa: CASRGRGPSSYNSPLHF
cdr3_nt: TGTGCCAGCAGAGGCAGGGGCCCAAGCTCCTATAATTCACCCCTCCACTTT
j_call: TRBJ1-6
v_call: TRBV28
clone_size: -
d_call: -

cdr3_aa: CASSLGHNEQFF
cdr3_nt: TGTGCCAGCAGCCTTGGCCACAATGAGCAGTTCTTC
j_call: TRBJ2-1
v_call: TRBV11-2
clone_size: -
d_call: -

cdr3_aa: CASSLALAGDTGELFF
cdr3_nt: TGTGCCAGCAGCTTAGCCCTAGCGGGGGACACCGGGGAGCTGTTTTTT
j_call: TRBJ2-2
v_call: TRBV7-6
clone_size: -
d_call: TRBD2

cdr3_aa: CASSYTSGGIDTQYF
cdr3_nt: TGTGCCAGCAGTTACACTAGCGGGGGGATAGATACGCAGTATTTT
j_call: TRBJ2-3
v_call: TRBV6-7
clone_size: -
d_call: TRBD2

cdr3_aa: CATEPVAGAYNEQFF
cdr3_nt: TGTGCTACCGAGCCAGTGGCGGGGGCCTACAATGAGCAGTTCTTC
j_call: TRBJ2-1
v_call: TRBV14
clone_size: -
d_call: TRBD2

cdr3_aa: CASSVRGTPREQYF
cdr3_nt: TGTGCCAGTAGTGTCCGGGGGACCCCGAGGGAGCAGTACTTC
j_call: TRBJ2-5
v_call: TRBV19
clone_size: -
d_call: -

cdr3_aa: CASRGGAETQYF
cdr3_nt: TGTGCCAGCAGGGGGGGGGCGGAGACCCAGTACTTC
j_call: TRBJ2-5
v_call: TRBV11-3
clone_size: -
d_call: -

cdr3_aa: CASSEALTRRGSNQPQHF
cdr3_nt: TGTGCCAGCAGTGAAGCCCTAACCAGACGGGGGAGCAATCAGCCCCAGCATTTT
j_call: TRBJ1-5
v_call: TRBV2
clone_size: -
d_call: -

cdr3_aa: CASSFLLSGANVLTF
cdr3_nt: TGTGCCAGCAGTTTTCTGTTATCTGGGGCCAACGTCCTGACTTTC
j_call: TRBJ2-6
v_call: TRBV28
clone_size: once
d_call: -

cdr3_aa: CASSPGQTYNEQFF
cdr3_nt: TGTGCCAGCAGTCCCGGACAGACATACAATGAGCAGTTCTTC
j_call: TRBJ2-1
v_call: TRBV27
clone_size: -
d_call: -

cdr3_aa: CASSPLAAPYEQYF
cdr3_nt: TGTGCCAGCAGCCCCCTTGCGGCGCCTTACGAGCAGTACTTC
j_call: TRBJ2-7
v_call: TRBV7-9
clone_size: -
d_call: -

cdr3_aa: CASSRIAGGSYEQYF
cdr3_nt: TGTGCCAGCAGCAGAATAGCGGGGGGGTCCTACGAGCAGTACTTC
j_call: TRBJ2-7
v_call: TRBV11-3
clone_size: -
d_call: TRBD2

cdr3_aa: CASSPGQGGAGELFF
cdr3_nt: TGTGCCAGCAGTCCGGGACAGGGAGGAGCCGGGGAGCTGTTTTTT
j_call: TRBJ2-2
v_call: TRBV7-3
clone_size: -
d_call: TRBD1

cdr3_aa: CASSSPVAKNIQYF
cdr3_nt: TGTGCCAGCAGCTCCCCGGTAGCCAAAAACATTCAGTACTTC
j_call: TRBJ2-4
v_call: TRBV9
clone_size: -
d_call: -

cdr3_aa: CASSPGRSTDTQYF
cdr3_nt: TGTGCCAGCTCACCTGGGCGATCCACAGATACGCAGTATTTT
j_call: TRBJ2-3
v_call: TRBV18
clone_size: -
d_call: -

cdr3_aa: CASSLGPVVIGELFF
cdr3_nt: TGTGCCAGCAGCTTAGGTCCAGTCGTCATCGGGGAGCTGTTTTTT
j_call: TRBJ2-2
v_call: TRBV7-8
clone_size: -
d_call: -

cdr3_aa: CASNGQGASEQYF
cdr3_nt: TGTGCCAGTAACGGACAGGGGGCCTCCGAGCAGTACTTC
j_call: TRBJ2-7
v_call: TRBV19
clone_size: -
d_call: TRBD1

cdr3_aa: CASSFAARQETQYF
cdr3_nt: TGTGCCAGCAGCTTTGCGGCAAGGCAAGAGACCCAGTACTTC
j_call: TRBJ2-5
v_call: TRBV7-3
clone_size: -
d_call: -

cdr3_aa: CASSMNREDYGYTF
cdr3_nt: TGTGCCAGTAGTATGAACAGGGAAGACTATGGCTACACCTTC
j_call: TRBJ1-2
v_call: TRBV19
clone_size: few
d_call: -

cdr3_aa: CASSQTGNLSNSPLHF
cdr3_nt: TGTGCCAGCAGCCAAACCGGTAACCTGTCGAATTCACCCCTCCACTTT
j_call: TRBJ1-6
v_call: TRBV14
clone_size: once
d_call: -

cdr3_aa: CASSRGTSEGTLRETQYF
cdr3_nt: TGTGCCAGCAGCCGAGGGACTAGCGAGGGGACCCTCCGAGAGACCCAGTACTTC
j_call: TRBJ2-5
v_call: TRBV5-8
clone_size: -
d_call: TRBD2

cdr3_aa: CASSLGGLTGELFF
cdr3_nt: TGTGCCAGCAGCTTAGGAGGGCTTACCGGGGAGCTGTTTTTT
j_call: TRBJ2-2
v_call: TRBV7-9
clone_size: -
d_call: -

cdr3_aa: CASRGTGVVGELFF
cdr3_nt: TGTGCCTCCCGCGGGACAGGGGTGGTCGGGGAGCTGTTTTTT
j_call: TRBJ2-2
v_call: TRBV6-1
clone_size: once
d_call: TRBD1